A selection of T cell receptor beta chains follows, all from one sample in a study of Ad26.COV2.S vaccination and SARS-CoV-2 variants. TCRdb's copy holds only in-frame clones and misses some; the assay was immunoSEQ multiplex PCR. The data show about 430,000 clones, around 90% seen once. The sequenced sample was peripheral blood, obtained in a trial of Ad26.COV2.S vaccine versus placebo. Every receptor here comes from a person aged 18-65 years who received the Ad26.COV2.S COVID-19 vaccine or a placebo. Each CDR3 is given with its conserved first and last residue. The D gene is left open where the match is weak. Clone sizes are given selectively: once, few, many, or a class where the clone is expanded.

>-|few|TRBV7-2|TRBJ1-5
TGTGCCAGCAGCTTAGGGCGGATCAATCAGCCCCAGCATTTT
CASSLGRINQPQHF
>-|-|TRBV7-8|TRBJ1-2
TGTGCCAGCAGCTTAGTCCCACAGGGAAACTATGGCTACACCTTC
CASSLVPQGNYGYTF
>-|-|TRBV19|TRBJ2-7
TGTGCCAGTAGTGCAGGGACGGCAAGCTCCTACGAGCAGTACTTC
CASSAGTASSYEQYF
>TRBD2|-|TRBV19|TRBJ2-1
TGTGCCAGTAGTACAACCGGACTAGCGGGAACCTACAATGAGCAGTTCTTC
CASSTTGLAGTYNEQFF
>-|once|TRBV25-1|TRBJ2-5
TGTGCCAGCAGTGATAGTGGGAGTGAGACCCAGTACTTC
CASSDSGSETQYF
>-|many|TRBV6-5|TRBJ1-1
TGTGCCAGCAGCAGGGACTCATCCTTGAACACTGAAGCTTTCTTT
CASSRDSSLNTEAFF
>-|-|TRBV5-4|TRBJ1-4
TGTGCCAGCAGCTTGGGGGGGATAAGAAGCGAAAAACTGTTTTTT
CASSLGGIRSEKLFF
>TRBD1|-|TRBV7-6|TRBJ2-2
TGTGCCAGCAGCTCGGGACAGGGGGTGAGCGGGAGCGGTCCCGGGGAGCTGTTTTTT
CASSSGQGVSGSGPGELFF
>-|-|TRBV28|TRBJ2-2
TGTGCCAGTACAGGGTCTCGAACCGGGGAGCTGTTTTTT
CASTGSRTGELFF
>TRBD2|-|TRBV29-1|TRBJ2-5
TGCAGCGCCGGGACTAGCGACAAAAGGGGAGAGACCCAGTACTTC
CSAGTSDKRGETQYF
>TRBD2|-|TRBV19|TRBJ2-1
TGTGCCAGTAGTAGCGGGAGGGCCGTCAATGAGCAGTTCTTC
CASSSGRAVNEQFF
>-|-|TRBV7-9|TRBJ1-6
TGTGCCAGCAGGGACGCGAGCTCCTATAATTCACCCCTCCACTTT
CASRDASSYNSPLHF
>-|-|TRBV7-8|TRBJ2-3
TGTGCCAGCAGCCCCGAAACAGTCACAGATACGCAGTATTTT
CASSPETVTDTQYF
>TRBD2|-|TRBV10-3|TRBJ2-1
TGTGCCATCAGTGAGTCCGGGACTACGGGGAATGAGCAGTTCTTC
CAISESGTTGNEQFF
>TRBD1|-|TRBV9|TRBJ1-1
TGTGCCAGCGGACAGGGGTTATGGGGCACTGAAGCTTTCTTT
CASGQGLWGTEAFF
>-|-|TRBV7-9|TRBJ2-2
TGTGCCAGCACCAGGGTTACCGGCACCGGGGAGCTGTTTTTT
CASTRVTGTGELFF
>TRBD2|-|TRBV5-1|TRBJ2-1
TGCGCCAGCAGCCAGGGACTAGAAATAGGTGAGCAGTTCTTC
CASSQGLEIGEQFF
>-|-|TRBV28|TRBJ1-1
TGTGCCAGCAGTTTACGAGGGGCTTGGGCTTTCTTT
CASSLRGAWAFF
>-|-|TRBV6-5|TRBJ2-1
TGTGCCAGCAGTTACGGGGCTAGTTGGGATGAGCAGTTCTTC
CASSYGASWDEQFF
>TRBD1|-|TRBV3-1/TRBV3-2|TRBJ1-4
TGTGCCAGCAGCAGGGGGCCCCATGAAAAACTGTTTTTT
CASSRGPHEKLFF
>-|-|TRBV5-6|TRBJ2-7
TGTGCCAGCAGCTTGGAACGAACCCCCTACGAGCAGTACTTC
CASSLERTPYEQYF
>-|once|TRBV6-6|TRBJ1-5
TGTGCCAGCAGTTACGACAGACTTAGCAATCAGCCCCAGCATTTT
CASSYDRLSNQPQHF
>-|-|TRBV30|TRBJ1-1
TGTGCCTGGAGTGTACAAAGTTTTAGGAACACTGAAGCTTTCTTT
CAWSVQSFRNTEAFF
>TRBD2|-|TRBV6-2/TRBV6-3|TRBJ2-1
TGTGCCAGCAGTTCGGGACTAGGAAAGCAGTTCTTC
CASSSGLGKQFF
>-|-|TRBV9|TRBJ1-1
TGTGCCAGCAGCGTAGACAGGAACACTGAAGCTTTCTTT
CASSVDRNTEAFF
>TRBD2|-|TRBV11-2|TRBJ2-1
TGTGCCAGCGGGGGATCGGCGGGAGGGGACAATGAGCAGTTCTTC
CASGGSAGGDNEQFF
>TRBD2|-|TRBV30|TRBJ2-7
TGTGCCTGGAGGTCGTTAGCGGGGACCCTACGGGAGCAGTACTTC
CAWRSLAGTLREQYF
>-|-|TRBV3-1/TRBV3-2|TRBJ1-5
TGTGCCAGCAGCGGCGGGATCGATCAGCCCCAGCATTTT
CASSGGIDQPQHF
>TRBD2|-|TRBV27|TRBJ2-1
TGTGCCAGCAGCCTAGCGGAAAATTACAATGAGCAGTTCTTC
CASSLAENYNEQFF
>-|-|TRBV24-1|TRBJ2-3
TGTGCCACCAGTCCCCCCTCGAGGGCAGATACGCAGTATTTT
CATSPPSRADTQYF